This TCR beta chain was sequenced in a study of human T cells and chemical hapten exposure. Points from the study as a whole: DPC sensitization did not alter TCRs above 1 in 1000 frequency. More PT1 expanded TCRs went with higher patch test scores.

The time point was: pre-sensitization, week 0. The sample's treatment: therapeutic diphenylcyclopropenone sensitization with weekly scalp DPC. Every donor had alopecia and was 18 to 70 years old; all were suitable for DPC. The CDR3 is 15 amino acids. Looked up from germline, CDR1 is LGHNT and CDR2 is FRNRAP. Trimming stripped 5 bases from V and 5 bases from J, with 16 bases between. This clonotype was seen repeatedly, ten times or more. What it binds is not known. TCRdb ran MiXCR on the RACE reads and lists one entry per CDR3 protein. The table lists around 300,000 distinct CDR3 sequences, approximately 5.8% of them singletons.

The TCR sequence derives from a woman between 18 and 29 years old with alopecia areata. Some clones in this sample may be carry-over from other donors' samples. The sample in question was whole blood, obtained in connection with sensitization to the hapten diphenylcyclopropenone (DPC). This rearrangement joins TRBV12-5 to TRBJ1-5; possible D gene TRBD1, 6 bases. The CDR3 reads CASGRQGKGDQPQHF. The CDR3 region has the DNA TGTGCTAGTGGTCGTCAGGGGAAAGGGGATCAGCCCCAGCATTTT.